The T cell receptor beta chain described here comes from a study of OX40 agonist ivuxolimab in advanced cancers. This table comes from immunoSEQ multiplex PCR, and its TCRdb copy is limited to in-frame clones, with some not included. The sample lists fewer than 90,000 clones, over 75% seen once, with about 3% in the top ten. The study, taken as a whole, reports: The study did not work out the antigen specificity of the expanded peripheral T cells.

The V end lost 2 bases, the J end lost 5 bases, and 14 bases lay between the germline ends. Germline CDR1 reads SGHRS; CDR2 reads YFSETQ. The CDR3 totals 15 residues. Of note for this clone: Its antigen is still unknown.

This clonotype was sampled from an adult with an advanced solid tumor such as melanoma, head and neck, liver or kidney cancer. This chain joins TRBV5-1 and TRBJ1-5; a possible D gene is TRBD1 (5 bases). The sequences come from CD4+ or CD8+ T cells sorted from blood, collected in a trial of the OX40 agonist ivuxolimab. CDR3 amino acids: CASSLGLLGDQPQHF. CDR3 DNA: TGCGCCAGCAGCTTAGGGCTGTTGGGGGATCAGCCCCAGCATTTT.